One T cell receptor beta chain is described in this entry. These data come from a study of CD8 T cells in Susac syndrome. The germline V and J ends were trimmed by 1 base and 6 bases, with 19 bases remaining between them. The CDR3 contains 16 residues. Per germline, CDR1 DFQATT and CDR2 SNEGSKA (reference sequence). Reverse transcription of roughly 0.45 to 1 ug RNA used random hexamers. TCRdb analysed the immunoSEQ multiplex PCR reads with MiXCR anew, one entry per CDR3 protein. The sample yields about 290,000 distinct CDR3 sequences, roughly 90% seen once. This receptor was identified in a human donor with multiple sclerosis. The chain employs TRBV20-1 and TRBJ2-1; D may be TRBD2 (6 bases). Sequencing was performed on CD8+ T cells from PBMCs. The CDR3 DNA reads TGCAGTGCTAGAGCGTACGGAGGGCCGCCGTCCAATGAGCAGTTCTTC. It encodes CSARAYGGPPSNEQFF.